This T cell receptor beta chain is from a study of graft-versus-host responses after intestinal transplantation. Clones were sequenced by immunoSEQ multiplex PCR, and TCRdb holds only the in-frame ones, with some missing. The sample has around 87,000 clones, approximately 90% seen once. In regard to this clone: The antigen is undetermined.

This material consisted of unstimulated CD8+ T cells sorted from spleen or lymph node cells, taken before transplant. This clonotype was obtained from a human donor who was the organ donor for an intestinal transplant.

DNA of the CDR3: TGTGCCAGCAGCTCAGCTCTAGATGAGCAGTTCTTC. Residues: CASSSALDEQFF. J is TRBJ2-1 and V is TRBV7-9, with D unclear. This CDR3 region has 12 residues. Germline lookup yields CDR1 SEHNR and CDR2 FQNEAQ (reference sequence). V dropped 4 bases and J dropped 8 bases, with 9 bases sitting between them.